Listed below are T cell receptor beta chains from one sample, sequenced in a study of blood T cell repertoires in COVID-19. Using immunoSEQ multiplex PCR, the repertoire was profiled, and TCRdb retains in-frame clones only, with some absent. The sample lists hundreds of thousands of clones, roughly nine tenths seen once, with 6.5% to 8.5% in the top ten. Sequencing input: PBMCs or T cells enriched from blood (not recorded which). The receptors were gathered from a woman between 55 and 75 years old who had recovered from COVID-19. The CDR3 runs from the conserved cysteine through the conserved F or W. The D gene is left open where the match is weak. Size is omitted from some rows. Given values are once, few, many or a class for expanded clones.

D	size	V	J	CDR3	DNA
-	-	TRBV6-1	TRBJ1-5	CASSGNERGSSNQPQHF	TGTGCCAGCAGTGGGAACGAAAGGGGGTCGAGCAATCAGCCCCAGCATTTT
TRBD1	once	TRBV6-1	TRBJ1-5	CASSEARQGVRAQHF	TGTGCCAGCAGTGAAGCGCGACAGGGCGTCCGGGCCCAGCATTTT
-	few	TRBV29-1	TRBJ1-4	CSVSRLEEKLFF	TGCAGCGTTAGTCGGCTAGAGGAAAAACTGTTTTTT
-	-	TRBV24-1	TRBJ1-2	CATSVVRSPLNRANYGYTF	TGTGCCACCAGTGTGGTAAGAAGCCCCCTAAACCGAGCTAACTATGGCTACACCTTC
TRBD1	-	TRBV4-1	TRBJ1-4	CASSQSGDRGRNEKLFF	TGCGCCAGCAGCCAATCCGGGGACAGGGGGCGAAATGAAAAACTGTTTTTT
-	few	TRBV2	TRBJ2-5	CATSTSRGGGETQYF	TGTGCCACCTCCACCTCGAGAGGGGGAGGGGAGACCCAGTACTTC
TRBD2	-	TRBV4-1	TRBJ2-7	CASSPGDGRDSYEQYF	TGCGCCAGCAGCCCCGGAGACGGGAGGGACTCCTACGAGCAGTACTTC
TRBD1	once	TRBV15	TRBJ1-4	CATSRDQGANEKLFF	TGTGCCACCAGCAGAGATCAGGGGGCTAATGAAAAACTGTTTTTT
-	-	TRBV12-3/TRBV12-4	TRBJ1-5	CASGQINQPQHF	TGTGCCAGCGGACAGATCAATCAGCCCCAGCATTTT
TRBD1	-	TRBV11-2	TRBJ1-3	CASSTPQGKGNTIYF	TGTGCCAGCAGCACCCCACAGGGGAAAGGAAACACCATATATTTT
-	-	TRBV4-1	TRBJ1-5	CASSQDSWNQPQHF	TGCGCCAGCAGCCAAGACAGTTGGAATCAGCCCCAGCATTTT
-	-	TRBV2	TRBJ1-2	CASSQDFQGYTF	TGTGCCAGCAGCCAGGATTTTCAAGGCTACACCTTC
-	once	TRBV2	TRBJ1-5	CASSSYSNQPQHF	TGTGCCAGCAGTTCGTATAGCAATCAGCCCCAGCATTTT
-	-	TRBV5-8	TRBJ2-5	CASSLDQGLVETQYF	TGTGCCAGCAGCTTAGACCAGGGACTGGTCGAGACCCAGTACTTC
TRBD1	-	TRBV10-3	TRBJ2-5	CAIAGGVGETQYF	TGTGCCATCGCAGGGGGCGTGGGGGAGACCCAGTACTTC
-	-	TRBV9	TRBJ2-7	CASSPREVSYEQYF	TGTGCCAGCAGCCCCAGGGAGGTCTCCTACGAGCAGTACTTC